Each of the 32 T cell receptor beta chains below was sequenced from the same sample in a study of blood T cell repertoires in COVID-19. Sequencing used immunoSEQ multiplex PCR; TCRdb keeps in-frame clones, though not all of them. The sample consists of over 100,000 clones, around nine tenths of them appearing once. Sequencing was carried out using peripheral blood. These receptor sequences come from a man aged 45-65 years with active COVID-19.

The chain uses TRBV2 and TRBJ1-6, with 7 bases fitting TRBD1. In germline, CDR1 is SNHLY, CDR2 FYNNEI. The CDR3 has 18 residues. Trimming removed 0 bases from V and 5 bases from J; junction bases left unmatched: 10. The CDR3 bases are TGTGCCAGCAGTGAAGCCAGAGGGGGCCCCGCAGATAATTCACCCCTCCACTTT. As protein: CASSEARGGPADNSPLHF.

This clone was seen once. This sequence joins TRBV9 and TRBJ2-5; TRBD2 is a possible D gene (5 bases). The CDR3 spans 12 residues. V lost 0 bases to trimming and J lost 6 bases, with 6 bases between them. CDR1 SGDLS and CDR2 YYNGEE come from the germline V gene. CDR3 region: CASSVDGKTQYF. The CDR3 coding sequence is TGTGCCAGCAGCGTAGACGGGAAGACCCAGTACTTC.

CDR3 sequence: CAWSREGQPQHF. CDR3 bases: TGTGCCTGGAGTCGGGAGGGTCAGCCCCAGCATTTT. J is TRBJ1-5 and V is TRBV30, with D unresolved. Trimming took 2 bases from V and 6 from J, leaving 8 bases between them. From germline, CDR1 is GTSNPN and CDR2 SVGIG (reference sequence). The CDR3 runs 12 residues.

This chain uses TRBV7-2 with TRBJ2-3; D perhaps matches TRBD2 (6 bases). CDR3 length equals 13 residues. V was trimmed by 1 base and J by 7 bases, leaving 9 bases between them. Germline CDR1 is SGHTA and CDR2 is FQGNSA. The CDR3 nucleotides read TGTGCCAGCAGCTTAGGGGACTTAAATACGCAGTATTTT. Translation: CASSLGDLNTQYF.

The chain uses TRBV12-3 or TRBV12-4 and TRBJ1-2; D unresolved. V lost 4 bases and J lost 7, with 13 bases in between. This CDR3 is built from 13 residues. CDR3 in amino acids: CASSSLLAAGYTF. In DNA, the CDR3 is TGTGCCAGCAGTTCTCTTTTGGCCGCTGGCTACACCTTC.

The V and J genes are TRBV6-5 and TRBJ1-1; a possible D gene is TRBD1 (5 bases). Germline CDR1 is MNHEY and CDR2 is SVGAGI. The CDR3 covers 13 residues. Between the trimmed V and J ends, which lost 2 bases and 9 bases, there was a span of 13 bases. Written as DNA, the CDR3 is TGTGCCAGCAGTTACCCCGGGGGAAAAAAAGCTTTCTTT. Translating gives CASSYPGGKKAFF.

This clone was recorded a few times. The gene calls are TRBV15 and TRBJ2-7; no clear D gene. The CDR3 extends over 15 amino acids. The V gene's germline CDR1 is LNHNV and CDR2 YYDKDF (reference sequence). Deletions cut 0 bases from V and 6 bases from J, with 15 bases between. CDR3 residues: CATSRERLARGEQYF. The CDR3 region has the DNA TGTGCCACCAGCAGAGAACGGCTTGCTCGAGGCGAGCAGTACTTC.

The chain employs TRBV7-2 and TRBJ2-5; TRBD1 might be the D (5 bases). The V end lost 4 bases, the J end lost 1 base, and 13 bases lay between the germline ends. CDR3 size: 15 residues. Germline values: CDR1 SGHTA, CDR2 FQGNSA. The CDR3 spells CASSSRWGFQETQYF. The DNA of the CDR3 is TGTGCCAGCAGCTCCCGGTGGGGCTTCCAAGAGACCCAGTACTTC.

The chain combines TRBV12-3 or TRBV12-4 with TRBJ2-7; 8 nucleotides match TRBD1. The ends lost 8 bases at V and 5 bases at J; junction bases unmatched: 5. CDR3 size: 12 residues. The CDR3 sequence is CASSGQGDEQYF. CDR3 DNA: TGTGCCAGCTCCGGACAGGGTGACGAGCAGTACTTC.

The CDR3 here is CASSQNLGFSTDTQYF. The CDR3 DNA is TGCGCCAGCAGCCAAAACCTAGGATTCTCCACAGATACGCAGTATTTT. J is TRBJ2-3 and V is TRBV4-3; D remains unclear. The CDR3 spans 16 residues. V dropped 2 bases and J dropped 2 bases, with 14 bases sitting between them. Germline loops: CDR1 LGHNA, CDR2 YSLEER.

The chain combines TRBV6-5 with TRBJ1-1, with 12 bases identical to TRBD1. CDR1 and CDR2 (germline): MNHEY, SVGAGI. This CDR3 is 14 amino acids long. The V gene end was trimmed by 0 bases and the J gene end by 10 bases; junction bases not matched to a gene: 3. The CDR3 sequence is CASSYSGQGAAAFF. In nucleotides, the CDR3 is TGTGCCAGCAGTTACTCGGGACAGGGGGCTGCAGCTTTCTTT.

The chain uses TRBV11-2 and TRBJ1-2; 8 positions match TRBD1. Germline CDR1 SGHAT, CDR2 FQNNGV. This CDR3 spans 13 amino acids. Trimming cost V 5 bases and J 7 bases; bases outside gene matches: 6. The CDR3 here is CASSEDRAGGYTF. DNA of the CDR3: TGTGCCAGCAGCGAGGACAGGGCCGGTGGCTACACCTTC. Drawing the rest from reference TRBV11-2 and TRBJ1-2, the complete variable domain is EAGVAQSPRYKIIEKRQSVAFWCNPISGHATLYWYQQILGQGPKLLIQFQNNGVVDDSQLPKDRFSAERLKGVDSTLKIQPAKLEDSAVYLCASSEDRAGGYTFGSGTRLTVV.

The V gene is TRBV4-1, the J gene TRBJ1-1; TRBD1 matches 7 bases. V lost 3 bases and J lost 9; bases outside the gene matches: 16. The CDR3 consists of 16 residues. Germline CDR1 and CDR2: MGHRA and YSYEKL. CDR3 in amino acids: CASSHPPGDREMKAFF. CDR3 bases: TGCGCCAGCAGCCACCCCCCCGGGGACAGAGAAATGAAAGCTTTCTTT.

The CDR3 sequence is CAYRWGLTYEQYF. The CDR3 coding sequence is TGTGCCTACCGGTGGGGGCTCACCTACGAGCAGTACTTC. The chain combines TRBV30 with TRBJ2-7; a weak D match, TRBD1 (6 bases). Trimming took off 7 bases at V and 2 bases at J, with 15 bases between the two ends. The V gene's germline CDR1 is GTSNPN and CDR2 SVGIG (reference sequence). The CDR3 spans 13 residues.

The chain combines TRBV5-6 with TRBJ2-1, with 7 bases identical to TRBD2. In germline, CDR1 is SGHDT, CDR2 YYEEEE. The junction had 18 bases not matched to a gene; V was cut back by 4 bases and J by 8 bases. This CDR3 is 17 amino acids long. For the CDR3, the DNA is TGTGCCAGCAGCATTCGGGGACTACCGGGTTCCCCCCATGAGCAGTTCTTC. This translates into CASSIRGLPGSPHEQFF.

This clone has a single count. The chain combines TRBV2 with TRBJ1-2, with TRBD1 matching over 9 bases. There are 12 residues in the CDR3. The V segment lost 9 bases and the J segment 8 bases; nucleotides outside the gene matches: 7. In germline, CDR1 is SNHLY, CDR2 FYNNEI. The CDR3 sequence is CARKTGGYGYTF. In DNA form, the CDR3 reads TGTGCCAGAAAAACAGGGGGCTACGGCTACACCTTC.

The chain is built from TRBV5-4 and TRBJ2-2; a weak D match, TRBD1 (5 bases). CDR1 is SGHNT, CDR2 YYREEE, per germline (reference sequence). Trimming left V 4 bases short and J 4 bases short, with 14 bases between. This CDR3 spans 15 amino acids. The CDR3 DNA sequence: TGTGCCAGCAGCCCCTCGACAGACACCACCGGGGAGCTGTTTTTT. This gives the protein CASSPSTDTTGELFF.

This clone was recorded only once. V gene TRBV5-1 combines with J gene TRBJ2-2; D is uncertain. V was shortened by 2 bases and J by 0 bases, with 5 bases between the two germline ends. Germline CDR1 reads SGHRS; CDR2 reads YFSETQ. The CDR3 consists of 14 residues. The CDR3 is CASSFRANTGELFF. DNA for the CDR3: TGCGCCAGCAGCTTTAGAGCGAACACCGGGGAGCTGTTTTTT.

The chain is built from TRBV7-2 and TRBJ2-1; D remains unclear. The length of the CDR3 is 15 residues. CDR1 and CDR2 from the germline V gene are SGHTA and FQGNSA. V was shortened by 7 bases and J by 0 bases, with 13 bases between the two germline ends. The CDR3 loop reads CASKVAKSSYNEQFF. The CDR3 DNA sequence: TGTGCCAGCAAAGTCGCGAAAAGCTCCTACAATGAGCAGTTCTTC.

J is TRBJ2-7 and V is TRBV6-6, with 10 bases aligning to TRBD1. The germline V gene encodes CDR1 MNHNY and CDR2 SVGAGI (reference sequence). With V trimmed by 6 bases and J by 3 bases, 8 bases remained unmatched. The CDR3 loop spans 15 amino acids. For the CDR3, the DNA is TGTGCCAGCAGAACCCGGGGGACAGGGGACTACGAGCAGTACTTC. This encodes CASRTRGTGDYEQYF.

For this clone: Other nucleotide sequences from this sample produce the same CDR3. The chain carries TRBV6-6 and TRBJ1-1; 10 bases map to TRBD1. With 7 bases clipped from V and 2 bases from J, the junction kept 10 bases outside the gene matches. Per germline, CDR1 MNHNY and CDR2 SVGAGI (reference sequence). This CDR3 region has 16 residues. The CDR3, as DNA: TGTGCCAGCATTCCCCGGGACAGGGGTGGTAACACTGAAGCTTTCTTT. Translation: CASIPRDRGGNTEAFF.

This clone was picked up a small number of times. The chain joins TRBV5-4 to TRBJ1-5; maybe TRBD1 (6 bases). V was clipped by 4 bases and J by 7 bases, with 18 bases between them. CDR1 SGHNT and CDR2 YYREEE come from the germline V gene (reference sequence). The CDR3 consists of 15 residues. The CDR3 nucleotides read TGTGCCAGCAGCCCAGGGCGGGGGGCAGAACAGCCCCAGCATTTT. It is translated as CASSPGRGAEQPQHF.

The chain couples TRBV10-3 to TRBJ1-6; a weak D match, TRBD1 (5 bases). Germline V gives CDR1 ENHRY, CDR2 SYGVKD. This CDR3 is built from 14 residues. The V end was cut by 3 bases, the J end by 8 bases, with 11 bases between. Written as DNA, the CDR3 is TGTGCCATCAGTGATGGTGGGGCTGATTCACCCCTCCACTTT. Translation gives CAISDGGADSPLHF.

The genes are TRBV6-5 and TRBJ1-5, with D possibly being TRBD1 (5 bases). V was clipped by 6 bases and J by 4 bases, with 13 bases between them. Per germline, CDR1 MNHEY and CDR2 SVGAGI. The CDR3 totals 14 residues. The CDR3 protein is CASRRVGGNQPQHF. CDR3 in DNA: TGTGCCAGCAGAAGGGTCGGGGGAAATCAGCCCCAGCATTTT.

The chain has TRBV19 and TRBJ1-3, with TRBD1 identical over 7 bases. The trim removed 1 base at V and 1 base at J, leaving 1 base unmatched. The CDR3 has 15 residues. Germline V gene lookup returns CDR1 LNHDA and CDR2 SQIVND (reference sequence). The CDR3 bases are TGTGCCAGTAGTATAGGGACAGGATCTGGAAACACCATATATTTT. Translated, it gives CASSIGTGSGNTIYF.

This chain uses TRBV5-6 with TRBJ2-3; TRBD2 agrees at 9 bases. Germline-derived CDR1 and CDR2 are SGHDT and YYEEEE. Unmatched junction bases numbered 11, after V lost 5 bases and J lost 4 bases. This CDR3 spans 16 amino acids. CDR3 sequence (DNA): TGTGCCAGCAGAAGAGTTAGCGGGGGTGGGTCAGATACGCAGTATTTT. Translated, it gives CASRRVSGGGSDTQYF.

V is TRBV19 and J is TRBJ2-3, with a tentative D call TRBD1 (5 bases). V lost 5 bases and J 0 bases, leaving 9 bases between the germline ends. The CDR3 covers 14 residues. Germline CDR1 LNHDA, CDR2 SQIVND (reference sequence). This CDR3 is CASSSTVSTDTQYF. In nucleotides, the CDR3 is TGTGCCAGTAGTTCGACAGTCAGCACAGATACGCAGTATTTT.

The rearrangement uses TRBV18 and TRBJ2-7; 8 bases match TRBD1. V trimming: 5 bases; J trimming: 1 base; junction bases outside the gene matches: 7. The CDR3 covers 15 residues. Germline values: CDR1 KGHSH, CDR2 LQKENI. Here the CDR3 reads CASSVQGDPSYEQYF. The CDR3 DNA follows: TGTGCCAGCTCAGTACAGGGGGACCCGTCCTACGAGCAGTACTTC.

The chain employs TRBV19 and TRBJ2-2; no definite D call. Per germline, CDR1 LNHDA and CDR2 SQIVND (reference sequence). Trimming removed 7 bases from V and 4 bases from J, with 16 bases in between. This CDR3 contains 15 residues. The CDR3 DNA reads as TGTGCCAGTACCAATGTGGTACAGACCACCGGGGAGCTGTTTTTT. It yields the protein CASTNVVQTTGELFF.

This sequence joins TRBV5-6 and TRBJ1-1; 7 nucleotides align to TRBD1. Trimming cost V 1 base and J 7 bases; bases outside gene matches: 7. CDR3 length equals 14 residues. Looked up from germline, CDR1 is SGHDT and CDR2 is YYEEEE. The CDR3 here is CASSLSGTAFEAFF. The DNA for the CDR3 is TGTGCCAGCAGCTTGTCCGGGACAGCCTTTGAAGCTTTCTTT.

This clone has just a few counts. The chain joins TRBV5-1 to TRBJ2-2, with 7 bases that match TRBD1. Germline assignment: CDR1 SGHRS and CDR2 YFSETQ. The J segment lost 5 bases and the V segment lost 0 bases, leaving 1 base of the junction unmatched. The CDR3 runs 14 residues. CDR3 in amino acids: CASSLARGTGELFF. For the CDR3, the DNA is TGCGCCAGCAGCTTGGCCAGGGGGACCGGGGAGCTGTTTTTT.

CDR3 residues: CASSRWQNTEAFF. CDR3 nucleotide sequence: TGCGCCAGCAGCAGATGGCAGAACACTGAAGCTTTCTTT. V is TRBV4-1 and J is TRBJ1-1; D gene ambiguous. This CDR3 has 13 residues. Germline CDR1 reads MGHRA; CDR2 reads YSYEKL. V was cut by 5 bases and J by 1 base, with 8 bases left in between.